Sequencing of this T cell receptor (beta chain) was carried out in a study of OX40 agonist ivuxolimab in advanced cancers. Clones were read by immunoSEQ multiplex PCR, and TCRdb kept only the in-frame ones, dropping some. The sample has fewer than 20,000 clones; 90% are singletons. The CDR3 sequence is 15 residues long. Trimming took 6 bases from V and 2 from J; bases not matched to a gene: 9. Germline V gene data show CDR1 as MNHNS and CDR2 as SASEGT. This material consisted of CD4+ or CD8+ T cells sorted from blood, taken in a trial of the OX40 agonist ivuxolimab. This clonotype was obtained from an adult with an advanced solid tumor such as melanoma, head and neck, liver or kidney cancer. This chain connects TRBV6-1 to TRBJ1-1; 7 bases fit TRBD1. As DNA, the CDR3 is TGTGCCAGCAGCGGAACCGGGACAGCCAACACTGAAGCTTTCTTT. The encoded protein is CASSGTGTANTEAFF.